This record looks at one TCR beta chain sequence and its context. These data originate in a study of blood T cells in healthy people across ages. Primers used in a second PCR of roughly 6 to 11 cycles were a sample-barcoded 5' primer and a J-beta primer mix. Via MiXCR, TCRdb re-called the 5' RACE reads, giving one row per CDR3 protein. The sample carries 700,000 to 900,000 distinct CDR3 sequences, approximately 24% recorded once. Germline values: CDR1 SGHAT, CDR2 FQNNGV. This CDR3 is built from 19 residues. V was pared by 3 bases and J by 0 bases, with 11 bases of the junction left unmatched. The sample also formed part of further work on T cells of mothers and their children.

This chain uses TRBV11-2 with TRBJ2-6; TRBD2 aligns across 7 bases. This receptor was identified in a boy aged 5-17 years in good health. The sequenced sample was blood. CDR3 nucleotide sequence: TGTGCCAGCAGCTTTGGGCTAGCGGAAATCCACTCTGGGGCCAACGTCCTGACTTTC. Encoded protein: CASSFGLAEIHSGANVLTF.